The present entry profiles one T cell receptor beta chain with its context. Time point indicated: sample taken at primary tumor resection. The study sequenced unsorted whole RNA from tumor, nontumor lung or frozen PBMC. The data are from a study of spatial heterogeneity in lung cancer. As for the study in general: Detected beta-chain sequences consistently exceeded alpha-chain sequences. Across the raw uncorrected reads, a unique TCR and UMI combination was observed, on average, more than ten times.

This CDR3 comprises 16 residues. CDR1 and CDR2 (germline): DFQATT, SNEGSKA (reference sequence). Trimming removed 6 bases at V and 0 bases at J, with 19 bases between. Each TCR cDNA molecule carried a unique molecular identifier. Each CDR3 protein gets one entry after TCRdb re-called the 5' RACE reads with MiXCR. The top ten hold about 43% of the sample, which has 49,000 or so distinct CDR3 sequences, around 11% seen once. The TCR sequence derives from a female donor with early-stage non-small cell lung cancer. The source was PBMCs, collected at surgery. This chain uses TRBV20-1 with TRBJ2-3; D perhaps matches TRBD1 (5 bases). The CDR3 region is CSANTTETSSTDTQYF. The CDR3 DNA reads as TGCAGTGCCAACACGACAGAGACCTCTAGCACAGATACGCAGTATTTT.